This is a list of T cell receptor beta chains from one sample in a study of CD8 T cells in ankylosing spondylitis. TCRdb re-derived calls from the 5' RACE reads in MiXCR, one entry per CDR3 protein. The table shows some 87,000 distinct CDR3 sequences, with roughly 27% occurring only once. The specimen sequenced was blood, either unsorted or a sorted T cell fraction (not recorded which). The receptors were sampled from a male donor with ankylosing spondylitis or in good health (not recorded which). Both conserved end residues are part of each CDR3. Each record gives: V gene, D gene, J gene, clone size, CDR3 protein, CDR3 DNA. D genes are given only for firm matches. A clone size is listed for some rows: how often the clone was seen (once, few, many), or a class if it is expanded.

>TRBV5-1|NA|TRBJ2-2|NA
CASSPQGLTGAGELFF
TGCGCCAGCAGCCCGCAAGGGCTAACGGGAGCCGGGGAGCTGTTTTTT
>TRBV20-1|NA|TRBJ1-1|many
CSATSRGTEAFF
TGCAGTGCGACCTCCAGGGGCACTGAAGCTTTCTTT
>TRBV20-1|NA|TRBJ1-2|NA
CSAPFDSLYYGYTF
TGCAGTGCTCCTTTCGACAGCCTTTATTATGGCTACACCTTC
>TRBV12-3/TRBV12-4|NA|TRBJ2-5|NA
CASSPLRGGETQYF
TGTGCCAGCAGTCCACTAAGAGGCGGAGAGACCCAGTACTTC
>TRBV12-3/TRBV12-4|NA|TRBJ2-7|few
CASSRDRTEQYF
TGTGCCAGCAGCCGCGACAGAACCGAGCAGTACTTC
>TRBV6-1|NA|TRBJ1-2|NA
CASVQIHYGYTF
TGTGCCAGCGTCCAGATTCACTATGGCTACACCTTC
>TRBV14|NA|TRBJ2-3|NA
CASSPGGGSTQYF
TGTGCCAGCAGTCCAGGAGGGGGGAGTACGCAGTATTTT
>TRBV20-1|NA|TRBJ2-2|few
CSASGNTGELFF
TGCAGTGCTAGCGGGAACACCGGGGAGCTGTTTTTT
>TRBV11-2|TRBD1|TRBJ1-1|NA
CASSTPGQGRAEAFF
TGTGCCAGCAGCACCCCGGGACAGGGAAGGGCTGAAGCTTTCTTT
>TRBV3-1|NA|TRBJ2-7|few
CASSRGPGAVNEQYF
TGTGCCAGCAGCCGCGGTCCAGGGGCAGTCAACGAGCAGTACTTC
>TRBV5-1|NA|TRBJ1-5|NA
CASSPRGGEQPQHF
TGCGCCAGCAGCCCGAGGGGGGGCGAGCAGCCCCAGCATTTT
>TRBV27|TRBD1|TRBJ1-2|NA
CASSLGGQPYGYTF
TGTGCCAGCAGTTTAGGGGGACAGCCTTATGGCTACACCTTC
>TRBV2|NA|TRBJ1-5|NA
CASTLDGATNQPQHF
TGTGCCAGCACTCTGGACGGAGCGACAAATCAGCCCCAGCATTTT
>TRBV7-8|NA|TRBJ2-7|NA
CASSLAWSQGGAVYEQYF
TGTGCCAGCAGCTTAGCGTGGTCACAGGGGGGGGCGGTATACGAGCAGTACTTC
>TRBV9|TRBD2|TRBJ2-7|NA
CASGGTSGTHEQYF
TGTGCCAGCGGGGGGACTAGCGGGACCCACGAGCAGTACTTC
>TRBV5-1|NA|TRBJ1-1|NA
CASSPRTVNTEAFF
TGCGCCAGCAGCCCCAGGACGGTGAACACTGAAGCTTTCTTT
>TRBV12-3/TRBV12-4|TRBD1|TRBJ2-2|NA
CASSDQGANTGELFF
TGTGCCAGCAGTGACCAGGGGGCTAACACCGGGGAGCTGTTTTTT
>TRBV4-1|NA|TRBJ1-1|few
CASSPDGNTEAFF
TGCGCCAGCAGCCCGGATGGGAACACTGAAGCTTTCTTT
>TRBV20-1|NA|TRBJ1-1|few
CSAKDITGSNTEAFF
TGCAGTGCTAAAGATATAACGGGATCGAACACTGAAGCTTTCTTT
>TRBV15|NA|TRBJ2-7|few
CATSRGMGVADEQYF
TGTGCCACCAGCAGAGGAATGGGGGTTGCGGACGAGCAGTACTTC
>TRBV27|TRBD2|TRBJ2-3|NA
CASSWGLAVTDTQYF
TGTGCCAGCAGTTGGGGACTAGCGGTAACAGATACGCAGTATTTT
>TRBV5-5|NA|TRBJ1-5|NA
CASSSLTETNQPQHF
TGTGCCAGCAGCTCCTTGACCGAAACCAATCAGCCCCAGCATTTT
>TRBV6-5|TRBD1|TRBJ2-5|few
CASTSQGGTQYF
TGTGCCAGCACCTCACAGGGGGGGACCCAGTACTTC